The clone carrying this TCR beta chain was detected only a few times. The antigen is unknown. Method: immunoSEQ multiplex PCR; TCRdb's copy keeps in-frame clones and lacks some. This repertoire shows approximately 23,000 clones, 40% to 55% found once; its top ten account for around two fifths. This sample is drawn from a study of neoadjuvant anti-PD-1 for oral cavity cancer. Trimming pared 2 bases from V and 0 bases from J, leaving 10 bases between. The CDR3 extends over 16 amino acids. Germline CDR1 SNHLY, CDR2 FYNNEI. Time point of the sample: after neoadjuvant nivolumab, at surgical resection. These oral cavity squamous cell carcinomas were HPV-negative and locally advanced. Study-level points and caveats: Each response group had just a few patients in TCR analyses.

V usage is TRBV2 and J usage is TRBJ2-2; no firm D call. This clonotype was obtained from a person between 35 and 79 years old with oral cavity squamous cell carcinoma. This specimen consisted of tumor tissue, obtained after nivolumab (anti-PD-1) treatment. The DNA for the CDR3 is TGTGCCAGCAGTGAAACGGGCGGTTCGAACACCGGGGAGCTGTTTTTT. Its protein is CASSETGGSNTGELFF. Combining the CDR3 with reference TRBV2 and TRBJ2-2 gives the whole variable domain EPEVTQTPSHQVTQMGQEVILRCVPISNHLYFYWYRQILGQKVEFLVSFYNNEISEKSEIFDDQFSVERPDGSNFTLKIRSTKLEDSAMYFCASSETGGSNTGELFFGEGSRLTVL.